These T cell receptor beta chains were read from a single sample in a study of monozygotic twins with inflammatory bowel disease. From the 5' RACE reads, TCRdb lists one entry per CDR3 protein and no DNA. Its clone listing holds a few hundred thousand distinct CDR3 sequences. What was sequenced was blood. The receptors shown here come from a human donor with ulcerative colitis or Crohn's disease, or a healthy co-twin of an affected twin (not recorded which). Each CDR3 is given with its conserved first and last residue.

V: TRBV5-4
J: TRBJ2-2
CDR3: CASSLGLAGPLTGELFF

V: TRBV16
J: TRBJ1-1
CDR3: CASSPSSKLGGTEAFF

V: TRBV12-3/TRBV12-4
J: TRBJ1-5
CDR3: CASSRGQVGQPQHF

V: TRBV7-9
J: TRBJ2-7
CDR3: CASSLDTGVYEQYF

V: TRBV11-3
J: TRBJ2-2
CDR3: CASSARTAGLTGELFF

V: TRBV12-3/TRBV12-4
J: TRBJ1-5
CDR3: CASSSQGSGSQPQHF

V: TRBV20-1
J: TRBJ2-1
CDR3: CSVRTSRNEQFF

V: TRBV12-3/TRBV12-4
J: TRBJ2-5
CDR3: CASSFSTQETQYF

V: TRBV12-3/TRBV12-4
J: TRBJ1-2
CDR3: CASSIAGTDGYTF

V: TRBV7-3
J: TRBJ2-3
CDR3: CASSSTGTEGDTQYF

V: TRBV20-1
J: TRBJ1-1
CDR3: CSTRGGGNTEAFF

V: TRBV6-1
J: TRBJ1-2
CDR3: CASTIGTDGGGYTF

V: TRBV19
J: TRBJ2-5
CDR3: CASRLRGSLTETQYF

V: TRBV5-6
J: TRBJ2-1
CDR3: CASSAQGAKFF

V: TRBV7-6
J: TRBJ2-7
CDR3: CASSLLQGYEQYF

V: TRBV5-1
J: TRBJ1-6
CDR3: CASSLQNSPLHF

V: TRBV20-1
J: TRBJ2-1
CDR3: CSARSALAGGVNEQFF

V: TRBV7-9
J: TRBJ1-2
CDR3: CASSPTGEGYGYTF

V: TRBV12-5
J: TRBJ1-5
CDR3: CASGLVLRGNRGDQPQHF

V: TRBV7-9
J: TRBJ2-1
CDR3: CASSLGLAGTGGDEQFF

V: TRBV2
J: TRBJ1-1
CDR3: CASTVLVVDAFF

V: TRBV12-3/TRBV12-4
J: TRBJ2-4
CDR3: CASSFSQGDWNIQYF

V: TRBV7-8
J: TRBJ2-2
CDR3: CASSSEATDNYYSRAGELFF

V: TRBV2
J: TRBJ1-1
CDR3: CASSEGTEGWTEAFF

V: TRBV5-1
J: TRBJ2-3
CDR3: CASSLASAGNTDTQYF

V: TRBV6-1
J: TRBJ2-7
CDR3: CASSEAGELRQYF

V: TRBV11-2
J: TRBJ1-2
CDR3: CASTPLAGYGYTF

V: TRBV7-3
J: TRBJ2-3
CDR3: CASSLLGQGVADTQYF

V: TRBV18
J: TRBJ1-2
CDR3: CASSPLPGTGVYGYTF

V: TRBV5-1
J: TRBJ1-6
CDR3: CASSLVGVSYNSPLHF

V: TRBV20-1
J: TRBJ1-2
CDR3: CSARGRGVDYGYTF

V: TRBV18
J: TRBJ1-1
CDR3: CASSPDREVEAFF

V: TRBV5-6
J: TRBJ2-6
CDR3: CASSFPSGGAGANVLTF

V: TRBV20-1
J: TRBJ2-3
CDR3: CSARRPTDTQYF

V: TRBV20-1
J: TRBJ1-6
CDR3: CSARQGSTNSPLHF

V: TRBV3-1
J: TRBJ2-2
CDR3: CASSQPGGGPHTGELFF

V: TRBV7-9
J: TRBJ2-1
CDR3: CATSFSVRGINEQFF

V: TRBV6-1
J: TRBJ2-5
CDR3: CASSVVGGAQTQYF

V: TRBV12-3/TRBV12-4
J: TRBJ1-4
CDR3: CASSFGAGVEKLFF

V: TRBV5-1
J: TRBJ2-5
CDR3: CASSLAGLSGETQYF

V: TRBV28
J: TRBJ2-5
CDR3: CASSLRPGSRTSGLETQYF

V: TRBV24-1
J: TRBJ2-5
CDR3: CATSEGSGQETQYF

V: TRBV29-1
J: TRBJ1-1
CDR3: CSVEGQGNTEAFF

V: TRBV6-5
J: TRBJ1-5
CDR3: CASSYGAGGSNQPQHF

V: TRBV5-1
J: TRBJ2-5
CDR3: CASSLEGRGIETQYF

V: TRBV10-3
J: TRBJ2-3
CDR3: CAISDARVRFSNTDTQYF

V: TRBV5-1
J: TRBJ2-7
CDR3: CASSLELAGTLEQYF

V: TRBV5-1
J: TRBJ2-7
CDR3: CASSPLPGQGSYEQYF

V: TRBV6-5
J: TRBJ1-5
CDR3: CASSNRDGYNQPQHF